The following is a T cell receptor beta chain sequence with its context. Its matching antigen is unknown. Included as multiple sclerosis controls were treatment-naive patients who had stable or active relapsing-remitting disease. In contrast to the negatively isolated CD8+ and CD4+ T cells, TEMRA cells were FACS-enriched. Reverse transcription of roughly 0.5 to 1 ug RNA was performed with random hexamers. Across 54 Vbeta and 13 Jbeta, immunoSEQ multiplex PCR amplified TCR beta CDR3. Using its own MiXCR run on the immunoSEQ multiplex PCR reads, TCRdb lists one record per CDR3 protein. Found here are some 52,000 distinct CDR3 sequences, 93% of them singletons; the top ten hold about 0.51%. The sample comes from a study of CD8 T cells in Susac syndrome. Study-wide results and limits: The relatively small number of individuals in the TCR sequencing and HLA analysis was acknowledged by the study.

This clonotype was sampled from a human donor with multiple sclerosis. Sequencing input: CD8+ T cells from PBMCs.

The CDR3 protein is CSAKEGDHLEAFF. Written as DNA, the CDR3 is TGCAGTGCTAAGGAGGGTGACCATCTCGAAGCTTTCTTT. This chain joins TRBV20-1 and TRBJ1-1; no definite D call. V shed 4 bases and J shed 8 bases, with 17 bases lying between them. In germline, CDR1 is DFQATT, CDR2 SNEGSKA (reference sequence). The CDR3 runs to 13 residues.